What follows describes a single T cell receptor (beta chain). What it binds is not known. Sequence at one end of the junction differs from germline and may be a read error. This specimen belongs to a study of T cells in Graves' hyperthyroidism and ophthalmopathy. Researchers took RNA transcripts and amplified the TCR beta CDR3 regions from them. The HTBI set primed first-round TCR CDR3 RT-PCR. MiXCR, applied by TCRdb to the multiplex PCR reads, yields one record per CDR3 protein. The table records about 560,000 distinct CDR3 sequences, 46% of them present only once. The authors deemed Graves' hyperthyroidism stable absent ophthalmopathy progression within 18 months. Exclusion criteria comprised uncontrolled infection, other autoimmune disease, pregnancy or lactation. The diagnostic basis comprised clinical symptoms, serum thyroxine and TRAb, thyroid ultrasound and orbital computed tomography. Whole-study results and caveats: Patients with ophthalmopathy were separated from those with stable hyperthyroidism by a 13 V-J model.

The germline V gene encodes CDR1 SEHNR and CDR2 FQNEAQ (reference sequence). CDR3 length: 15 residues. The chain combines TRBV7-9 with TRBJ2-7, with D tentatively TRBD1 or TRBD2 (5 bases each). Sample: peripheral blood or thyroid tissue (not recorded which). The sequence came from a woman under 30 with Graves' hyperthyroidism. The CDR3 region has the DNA TGTGCCAGCAGCTCCCCCCGGGACCCTGGCTACGATCAGTACTTC. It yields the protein CASSSPRDPGYDQYF.